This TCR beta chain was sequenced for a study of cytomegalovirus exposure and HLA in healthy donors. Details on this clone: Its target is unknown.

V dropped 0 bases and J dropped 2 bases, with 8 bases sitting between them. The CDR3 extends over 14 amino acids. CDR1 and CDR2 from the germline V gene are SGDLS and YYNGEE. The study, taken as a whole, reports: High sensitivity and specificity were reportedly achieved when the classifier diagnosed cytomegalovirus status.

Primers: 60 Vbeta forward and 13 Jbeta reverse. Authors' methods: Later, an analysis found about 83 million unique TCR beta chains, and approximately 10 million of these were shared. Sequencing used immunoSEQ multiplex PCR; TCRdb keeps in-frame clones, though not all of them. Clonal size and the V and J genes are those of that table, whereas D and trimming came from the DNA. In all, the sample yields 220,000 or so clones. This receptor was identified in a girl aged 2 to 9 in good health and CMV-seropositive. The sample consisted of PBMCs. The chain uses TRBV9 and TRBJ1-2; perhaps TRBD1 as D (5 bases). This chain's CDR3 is CASSVADSNYGYTF. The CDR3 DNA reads TGTGCCAGCAGCGTAGCAGACAGCAACTATGGCTACACCTTC.